This TCR beta chain appears in the sequencing data of a study of Ad26.COV2.S vaccination and SARS-CoV-2 variants. The overall study: Of the COV1001 trial arms, the Ad26.COV2.S arm included the donor. Ad26.COV2.S, an intramuscular injection, was given once or twice 56 days apart.

Documented treatment: some 20 received Ad26.COV2.S at low or high dose, single or two shots; a few received placebo; per-sample allocation not given. Sampling took place 63 days after the first vaccine or placebo injection. An 18-55-year-old adult in Boston served as donor. Only in-frame clones appear in the TCRdb table, and some are missing; sequencing was by immunoSEQ multiplex PCR. Of about 480,000 clones in the sample, around 85% were seen once. The germline V gene encodes CDR1 SGHVS and CDR2 FQNEAQ. V lost 5 bases to trimming and J lost 2 bases; unmatched junction nucleotides: 7. The CDR3 spans 15 residues. Points from the study as a whole: Vaccinees showed greater spike-specific TCR breadth than placebo recipients.

On this clone itself: Its antigen is currently unknown.

The clonotype originates from a person between 18 and 59 years old who received the Ad26.COV2.S COVID-19 vaccine or a placebo. Source: peripheral blood, taken in a trial of Ad26.COV2.S vaccine versus placebo. The chain uses TRBV7-8 and TRBJ2-3; 7 bases agree with TRBD2. The CDR3, as DNA: TGTGCCAGCAGCCCCAGCGGGATATTCACAGATACGCAGTATTTT. Encoded protein: CASSPSGIFTDTQYF.